The present entry profiles one T cell receptor (beta chain) with its context. Amplification of the TCR beta CDR3 regions used RNA transcripts (as template). Second-round multiplex PCR came after a first-round RT-PCR that employed HTBI primers. TCRdb re-called the multiplex PCR reads through MiXCR, storing one row per CDR3 protein. The table records roughly 1.1 million distinct CDR3 sequences, roughly 35% of them present only once. CDR1 is GTSNPN, CDR2 SVGIG, per germline (reference sequence). The V end lost 4 bases, the J end lost 5 bases, and 11 bases lay between the germline ends. The CDR3 covers 13 residues. This specimen belongs to a study of Graves' ophthalmopathy and Graves' hyperthyroidism.

Sequences were obtained from peripheral blood or thyroid tissue (not recorded which). J is TRBJ2-2 and V is TRBV30; D is unresolved. This clonotype was sampled from an adult man with Graves' hyperthyroidism. In DNA, the CDR3 is TGTGCCTGGAATGAAGTACAGACCGGGGAGCTGTTTTTT. Translating it yields CAWNEVQTGELFF. The complete variable domain, with remaining parts taken from reference TRBV30 and TRBJ2-2, reads SQTIHQWPATLVQPVGSPLSLECTVEGTSNPNLYWYRQAAGRGLQLLFYSVGIGQISSEVPQNLSASRPQDRQFILSSKKLLLSDSGFYLCAWNEVQTGELFFGEGSRLTVL.